One sample yielded the 16 T cell receptor beta chains listed below, sequenced in a study of blood T cell repertoires in COVID-19. Assay used: immunoSEQ multiplex PCR; TCRdb lists only in-frame clones, some missing. This table holds about 240,000 clones, roughly 80% found once. Input material: peripheral blood. These TCRs come from a woman in her 70s with acute or convalescent COVID-19.

The chain has TRBV2 and TRBJ1-4, with D possibly TRBD1 on 5 matching bases. With 2 bases removed from V and 5 bases from J, the gap between germline ends came to 12 bases. The V gene's germline CDR1 is SNHLY and CDR2 FYNNEI. CDR3 size: 15 residues. The DNA of the CDR3 is TGTGCCAGCAGTGAAAACGCAGGGCACAATGAAAAACTGTTTTTT. Encoded protein: CASSENAGHNEKLFF.

This clone was recorded many times. This rearrangement joins TRBV6-5 to TRBJ1-1; no definite D call. This CDR3 comprises 12 residues. V dropped 3 bases and J dropped 8 bases, with 10 bases sitting between them. Germline V lookup: CDR1 MNHEY, CDR2 SVGAGI. The CDR3 region is CASSYSGKEAFF. The DNA of the CDR3 is TGTGCCAGCAGTTATTCAGGAAAAGAAGCTTTCTTT.

This chain uses TRBV5-1 with TRBJ1-4, with 9 bases lining up with TRBD1. The germline gives CDR1 SGHRS, CDR2 YFSETQ. After removal of 0 bases from V and 7 bases from J, the junction contained 1 base not matched to a gene. CDR3 length: 14 residues. Here the CDR3 reads CASSLVGQGEKLFF. For the CDR3, the DNA is TGCGCCAGCAGCTTGGTGGGACAGGGTGAAAAACTGTTTTTT.

This chain connects TRBV3-1 (or the pseudogene TRBV3-2) to TRBJ2-7; D perhaps matches TRBD2 (5 bases). Trimming left V 4 bases short and J 4 bases short, with 8 bases between. Germline V gene sequence: CDR1 LGHDT, CDR2 YNNKEL (reference sequence). The CDR3 totals 12 residues. DNA of the CDR3: TGTGCCAGCAGCCGGGCGGGTTACGAGCAGTACTTC. Its translation is CASSRAGYEQYF.

The chain carries TRBV19 and TRBJ1-2; 8 positions agree with TRBD1. The CDR3 consists of 12 residues. Germline CDR1 LNHDA, CDR2 SQIVND (reference sequence). V shed 8 bases, J shed 5 bases, and the junction held 4 bases outside the gene matches. The CDR3 DNA reads TGTGCCAGTCCGGACAGGGAGTATGGCTACACCTTC. It codes for CASPDREYGYTF.

The chain links TRBV5-6 to TRBJ2-7, with D possibly being TRBD1 (7 bases). Trimming pared 3 bases from V and 2 bases from J, leaving 15 bases between. Germline V gene lookup returns CDR1 SGHDT and CDR2 YYEEEE. CDR3 length: 15 amino acids. The CDR3 region has the DNA TGTGCCAGCAGCTGGATTTCAGGGGGGACCTACGAGCAGTACTTC. It encodes CASSWISGGTYEQYF.

The rearrangement links TRBV2 to TRBJ1-4, with unresolved D. The V end was cut by 5 bases, the J end by 4 bases, with 5 bases between. CDR1 SNHLY and CDR2 FYNNEI come from the germline V gene. This CDR3 is built from 12 residues. The CDR3 DNA sequence: TGTGCCAGCAGTTTACTTAATGAAAAACTGTTTTTT. Translated: CASSLLNEKLFF.

The rearrangement uses TRBV2 and TRBJ2-2, with D unresolved. The CDR3 is 11 residues long. The V end was cut by 3 bases, the J end by 8 bases, with 4 bases between. In germline, CDR1 is SNHLY, CDR2 FYNNEI. CDR3 in DNA: TGTGCCAGCAGTGAGGCAGGGGAGCTGTTTTTT. Amino acids: CASSEAGELFF.

The rearrangement links TRBV7-9 to TRBJ2-5; D perhaps matches TRBD1 (5 bases). There are 14 residues in the CDR3. The V end lost 5 bases, the J end lost 5 bases, and 15 bases lay between the germline ends. Germline V gene sequence: CDR1 SEHNR, CDR2 FQNEAQ (reference sequence). DNA of the CDR3: TGTGCCAGCAGCCTCAGGGAAGTGGCGGAGACCCAGTACTTC. Encoded protein: CASSLREVAETQYF. The full variable domain, rest sourced from reference TRBV7-9 and TRBJ2-5, is DTGVSQNPRHKITKRGQNVTFRCDPISEHNRLYWYRQTLGQGPEFLTYFQNEAQLEKSRLLSDRFSAERPKGSFSTLEIQRTEQGDSAMYLCASSLREVAETQYFGPGTRLLVL.

The chain combines TRBV29-1 with TRBJ1-5; the match to TRBD1 covers 7 bases. V was clipped by 0 bases and J by 4 bases; unmatched bases: 6. The CDR3 runs to 15 residues. Germline CDR1 and CDR2: SQVTM and ANQGSEA. CDR3 DNA sequence: TGCAGCGTTGAAGATCTGGCAGGGGGAAATCAGCCCCAGCATTTT. Translated, it gives CSVEDLAGGNQPQHF. The variable domain in full, completed from reference TRBV29-1 and TRBJ1-5, reads SAVISQKPSRDICQRGTSLTIQCQVDSQVTMMFWYRQQPGQSLTLIATANQGSEATYESGFVIDKFPISRPNLTFSTLTVSNMSPEDSSIYLCSVEDLAGGNQPQHFGDGTRLSIL.

J is TRBJ2-3 and V is TRBV7-2; D might be TRBD2 (6 bases). The germline V and J ends were trimmed by 0 bases and 5 bases, with 18 bases remaining between them. This CDR3 has 17 amino acids. The germline gives CDR1 SGHTA, CDR2 FQGNSA. CDR3 nucleotide sequence: TGTGCCAGCAGCTTAGCTCCGCGGGGTTCAGGAATAGATACGCAGTATTTT. Amino acid sequence: CASSLAPRGSGIDTQYF.

This clone was observed a handful of times. This CDR3 is also generated by other DNA sequences in the sample. V gene TRBV6-6 combines with J gene TRBJ1-5; D is unclear. The CDR3 extends over 14 amino acids. With 0 bases removed from V and 7 bases from J, the gap between germline ends came to 10 bases. Germline V gives CDR1 MNHNY, CDR2 SVGAGI (reference sequence). The CDR3 DNA is TGTGCCAGCAGTTACTCCGGGGTTGGGCAGCCCCAGCATTTT. It translates to CASSYSGVGQPQHF.

The CDR3 region is CASSLLAMNTEAFF. CDR3 nucleotides: TGCGCCAGCAGCTTGTTAGCCATGAACACTGAAGCTTTCTTT. The gene calls are TRBV5-1 and TRBJ1-1; no clear D gene. The CDR3 runs 14 residues. The germline V gene has CDR1 SGHRS and CDR2 YFSETQ. Trimming cost V 1 base and J 0 bases, with 7 bases left between them.

The gene calls are TRBV6-6 and TRBJ1-3, with no clear D. In germline, CDR1 is MNHNY, CDR2 SVGAGI (reference sequence). The ends were cut back, 6 bases at V and 4 bases at J, with 10 bases in the middle. This CDR3 has 13 residues. Written as DNA, the CDR3 is TGTGCCAGCAGATCGGGGTCCGGAAACACCATATATTTT. Translated: CASRSGSGNTIYF.

This clone appeared a single time. The rearrangement uses TRBV19 and TRBJ1-2, with D uncertain. Between the trimmed V and J ends, which lost 9 bases and 5 bases, there was a span of 10 bases. The CDR3 is 11 amino acids. Germline CDR1 is LNHDA and CDR2 is SQIVND (reference sequence). Here the CDR3 DNA reads TGTGCCAGCGGGCGGGCGTATGGCTACACCTTC. Protein sequence: CASGRAYGYTF.

The chain uses TRBV4-2 and TRBJ2-5, with 7 bases identical to TRBD1. This CDR3 contains 16 residues. Germline V CDR1 and CDR2: LGHNA, YNFKEQ. V lost 5 bases, J lost 0 bases, and 9 bases stayed unmatched. CDR3 region: CASSEGDRNNQETQYF. CDR3 nucleotides: TGTGCCAGCAGCGAGGGGGACAGAAATAACCAAGAGACCCAGTACTTC.